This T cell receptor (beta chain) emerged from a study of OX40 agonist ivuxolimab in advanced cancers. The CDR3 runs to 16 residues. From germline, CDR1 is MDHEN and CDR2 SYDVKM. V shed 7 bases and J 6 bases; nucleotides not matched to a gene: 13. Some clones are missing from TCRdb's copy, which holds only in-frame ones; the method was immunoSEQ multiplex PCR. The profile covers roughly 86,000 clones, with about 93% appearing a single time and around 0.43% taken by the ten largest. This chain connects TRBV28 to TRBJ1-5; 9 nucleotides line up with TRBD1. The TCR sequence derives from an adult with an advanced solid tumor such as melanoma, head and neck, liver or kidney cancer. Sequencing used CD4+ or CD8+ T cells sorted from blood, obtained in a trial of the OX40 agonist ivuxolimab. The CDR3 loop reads CASKLDAGTGFQPQHF. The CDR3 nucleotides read TGTGCCAGCAAACTCGACGCCGGGACAGGGTTTCAGCCCCAGCATTTT.